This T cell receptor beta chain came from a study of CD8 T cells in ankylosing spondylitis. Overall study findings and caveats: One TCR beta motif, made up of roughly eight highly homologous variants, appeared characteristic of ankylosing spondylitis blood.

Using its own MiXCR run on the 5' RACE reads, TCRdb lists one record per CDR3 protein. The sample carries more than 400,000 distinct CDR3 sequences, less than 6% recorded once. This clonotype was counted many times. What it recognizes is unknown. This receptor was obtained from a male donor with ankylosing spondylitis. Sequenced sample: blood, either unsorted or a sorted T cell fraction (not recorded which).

In DNA, the CDR3 is TGTGCCAGCAGCCCTGAGACAGGGGGCCCCGATCAGCCCCAGCATTTT. Its translation: CASSPETGGPDQPQHF. V usage is TRBV4-2 and J usage is TRBJ1-5; 10 bases are a match to TRBD1. CDR3 length equals 16 residues. The trim removed 4 bases at V and 5 bases at J, leaving 8 bases unmatched. Germline-derived CDR1 and CDR2 are LGHNA and YNFKEQ.